Below, 26 T cell receptor beta chains from the same sample are listed, as sequenced in a study of Graves' ophthalmopathy and Graves' hyperthyroidism. RNA served as the template for amplifying TCR beta CDR3 regions. After a first-round RT-PCR with HTBI primers, a second-round multiplex PCR was run. In TCRdb, the multiplex PCR reads were re-called with MiXCR into one record per CDR3 protein. Seen here are hundreds of thousands of distinct CDR3 sequences, around 21% observed once, and the top ten hold more than 2.5%. The sample comprised peripheral blood. The receptors stem from a woman aged 18-29 years with stable Graves' hyperthyroidism.

This clonotype showed up many times. The gene calls are TRBV10-3 and TRBJ1-3, with D perhaps matching TRBD1 (5 bases). V lost 3 bases and J 0 bases, leaving 12 bases between the germline ends. Per germline, CDR1 ENHRY and CDR2 SYGVKD. The length of the CDR3 is 16 residues. CDR3 sequence reads: CAISDRGLTSGNTIYF. The CDR3 bases are TGTGCCATCAGTGACCGGGGACTTACCTCTGGAAACACCATATATTTT.

The table lists this clonotype with many counts. The chain uses TRBV20-1 and TRBJ2-4; tentatively, D is TRBD1 or TRBD2 (5 bases each). Trimming left V 4 bases short and J 6 bases short, with 16 bases between. The CDR3 totals 14 residues. Germline V CDR1 and CDR2: DFQATT, SNEGSKA (reference sequence). Here the CDR3 DNA reads TGCAGTGCTACCCTTGGGGGTTGGGGAAACATTCAGTACTTC. Amino acids: CSATLGGWGNIQYF.

The genes are TRBV29-1 and TRBJ1-3; D is unresolved. Trimming removed 3 bases at V and 0 bases at J, with 18 bases between. Per the germline V gene, CDR1 is SQVTM and CDR2 is ANQGSEA. CDR3 size: 17 residues. This chain's CDR3 is CSVDEGSTHRSGNTIYF. The CDR3, as DNA: TGCAGCGTTGATGAAGGGTCTACCCATCGCTCTGGAAACACCATATATTTT.

V usage is TRBV6-1 and J usage is TRBJ2-7, with 7 bases fitting TRBD1. The V gene's germline CDR1 is MNHNS and CDR2 SASEGT. The V gene end was trimmed by 0 bases and the J gene end by 2 bases; junction bases not matched to a gene: 1. The CDR3 sequence is 14 residues long. This chain's CDR3 is CASSEAGTAYEQYF. The CDR3 nucleotides read TGTGCCAGCAGTGAAGCGGGGACAGCCTACGAGCAGTACTTC.

The sample holds a few counts of this clonotype. This chain connects TRBV29-1 to TRBJ1-2; D is unclear. V shed 4 bases and J shed 3 bases, with 15 bases lying between them. Germline-derived CDR1 and CDR2 are SQVTM and ANQGSEA. This CDR3 comprises 14 residues. The CDR3 DNA sequence: TGCAGCGTTGTAATGACCAACGTGGACTATGGCTACACCTTC. Its translation is CSVVMTNVDYGYTF.

This clonotype was detected many times. This sequence joins TRBV7-8 and TRBJ2-7; 7 bases are shared with TRBD1. CDR1 and CDR2 (germline): SGHVS, FQNEAQ. V lost 3 bases and J lost 2; bases outside the gene matches: 4. This CDR3 is built from 14 residues. CDR3 in amino acids: CASSFTGAAYEQYF. The CDR3 region has the DNA TGTGCCAGCAGCTTTACAGGGGCGGCCTACGAGCAGTACTTC.

The V call is TRBV28, the J call TRBJ2-7; D is unresolved. Germline lookup yields CDR1 MDHEN and CDR2 SYDVKM. This CDR3 is 13 amino acids long. The germline V and J ends were trimmed by 1 base and 6 bases, with 10 bases remaining between them. The DNA of the CDR3 is TGTGCCAGCAGTTTATCCGGAGAGACCGAGCAGTACTTC. This codes for CASSLSGETEQYF.

This chain connects TRBV7-8 to TRBJ1-2; D remains unclear. Trimming cost V 0 bases and J 5 bases, with 16 bases left between them. The CDR3 contains 16 residues. Per germline, CDR1 SGHVS and CDR2 FQNEAQ. Written as DNA, the CDR3 is TGTGCCAGCAGCTTAGCTAACGCCAAGATAGCTTATGGCTACACCTTC. It encodes CASSLANAKIAYGYTF.

This clonotype appeared many times. The chain is built from TRBV6-1 and TRBJ1-2; 12 bases are shared with TRBD1. The CDR3 is 16 amino acids. Germline CDR1 MNHNS, CDR2 SASEGT. V gave up 5 bases and J gave up 8 bases; unmatched junction bases: 12. CDR3 loop: CASSKITGTGGGGYTF. The CDR3 DNA follows: TGTGCCAGCAGTAAAATTACCGGGACAGGGGGCGGAGGCTACACCTTC.

This clonotype appeared many times. The chain is built from TRBV6-5 and TRBJ1-1; D perhaps matches TRBD1 (5 bases). Trimming left V 0 bases short and J 0 bases short, with 11 bases between. There are 16 residues in the CDR3. Germline V gives CDR1 MNHEY, CDR2 SVGAGI. CDR3 nucleotide sequence: TGTGCCAGCAGTTACTCCCAGGGCGAGTTGAACACTGAAGCTTTCTTT. Translated: CASSYSQGELNTEAFF.

Remarks on this clonotype: One base away lies a much larger clone, so this may be a sequencing read error. The chain couples TRBV11-2 to TRBJ2-7; D unresolved. Germline V gene sequence: CDR1 SGHAT, CDR2 FQNNGV. The CDR3 extends over 17 amino acids. Written as DNA, the CDR3 is TGTGGCAGCAGCTTAGATAATGGCTGGCCAAGGGCCTACGAGCAGTACTTC. It encodes CGSSLDNGWPRAYEQYF.

This clonotype was found many times. The chain employs TRBV12-3 or TRBV12-4 and TRBJ1-2, with D hard to call. The V gene lost 2 bases and the J gene lost 6 bases, with 7 bases spanning the gap. The CDR3 is 12 amino acids. Here the CDR3 reads CASSLQDNGYTF. Here the CDR3 DNA reads TGTGCCAGCAGTTTACAGGATAATGGCTACACCTTC.

This clonotype occurred a few times. The chain combines TRBV7-8 with TRBJ2-7, with unresolved D. The length of the CDR3 is 18 residues. Trimming cost V 0 bases and J 0 bases, with 18 bases left between them. Germline V gives CDR1 SGHVS, CDR2 FQNEAQ. CDR3 nucleotide sequence: TGTGCCAGCAGCTTAGCCGCAATCAGGCTACGGAGCTCCTACGAGCAGTACTTC. Residues: CASSLAAIRLRSSYEQYF.

This clonotype was observed many times. The J gene is TRBJ1-1, the V gene TRBV12-3 or TRBV12-4; 8 bases map to TRBD1. This CDR3 has 13 residues. Trimming took 3 bases from V and 11 from J; bases not matched to a gene: 8. CDR3 protein: CASSFDRGETAFF. The CDR3 region has the DNA TGTGCCAGCAGTTTTGACAGGGGCGAGACGGCTTTCTTT.

This clonotype was recorded at least ten times. The V call is TRBV6-5, the J call TRBJ1-1; D unclear. The CDR3 consists of 15 residues. Germline V gives CDR1 MNHEY, CDR2 SVGAGI. V lost 1 base and J 1 base, leaving 10 bases between the germline ends. The CDR3 loop reads CASSYFPVGNTEAFF. DNA for the CDR3: TGTGCCAGCAGTTACTTCCCGGTAGGGAACACTGAAGCTTTCTTT.

This clonotype occurred a few times. This chain joins TRBV11-2 and TRBJ2-7, with D tentatively TRBD1 or TRBD2 (6 bases each). Germline-derived CDR1 and CDR2 are SGHAT and FQNNGV. This CDR3 comprises 17 residues. V was clipped by 5 bases and J by 0 bases, with 20 bases between them. In DNA form, the CDR3 reads TGTGCCAGCAGCCCCCAAAGGGCCGGGGGCACCTCCTACGAGCAGTACTTC. Translating gives CASSPQRAGGTSYEQYF.

This clonotype was found many times. The rearrangement links TRBV12-5 to TRBJ2-7, with D possibly TRBD2 on 5 matching bases. The germline gives CDR1 LGHNT, CDR2 FRNRAP. The CDR3 is 13 residues long. Trimming pared 2 bases from V and 4 bases from J, leaving 9 bases between. CDR3 DNA: TGTGCTAGTGGTTTGTCCCCGGGGTACGAGCAGTACTTC. Translated, it gives CASGLSPGYEQYF.

This clonotype was counted many times. The gene calls are TRBV6-1 and TRBJ2-4, with 7 bases lining up with TRBD1. V shed 3 bases and J 1 base; nucleotides not matched to a gene: 3. Germline loops: CDR1 MNHNS, CDR2 SASEGT. The CDR3 contains 15 residues. The CDR3 spells CASSDQGVAKNIQYF. For the CDR3, the DNA is TGTGCCAGCAGTGACCAGGGGGTGGCCAAAAACATTCAGTACTTC.

This clonotype was seen at least ten times. The chain combines TRBV11-2 with TRBJ2-5; D gene unclear. The germline gives CDR1 SGHAT, CDR2 FQNNGV. This CDR3 contains 14 residues. The germline V and J ends were trimmed by 2 bases and 5 bases, with 12 bases remaining between them. The CDR3 DNA follows: TGTGCCAGCAGCTTAAATCCGGCTGGGGAGACCCAGTACTTC. Protein product: CASSLNPAGETQYF.

The chain links TRBV19 to TRBJ2-7, with TRBD1 matching over 7 bases. Germline CDR1 reads LNHDA; CDR2 reads SQIVND (reference sequence). CDR3 size: 13 residues. The junction had 5 bases not matched to a gene; V was cut back by 5 bases and J by 4 bases. As DNA, the CDR3 is TGTGCCAGTAGTTCGACAGGGCAGTACGAGCAGTACTTC. Encoded protein: CASSSTGQYEQYF. Full variable domain (remainder filled in from reference TRBV19 and TRBJ2-7): DGGITQSPKYLFRKEGQNVTLSCEQNLNHDAMYWYRQDPGQGLRLIYYSQIVNDFQKGDIAEGYSVSREKKESFPLTVTSAQKNPTAFYLCASSSTGQYEQYFGPGTRLTVT.

The chain carries TRBV4-1 and TRBJ2-5; D is undetermined. Germline loops: CDR1 MGHRA, CDR2 YSYEKL. V was shortened by 2 bases and J by 2 bases, with 3 bases between the two germline ends. This CDR3 spans 12 amino acids. In nucleotides, the CDR3 is TGCGCCAGCAGCCAAACTCAAGAGACCCAGTACTTC. Its protein product is CASSQTQETQYF.

This clonotype was counted ten times or more. CDR3 sequence (DNA): TGTGCCAGCACCGCAAGGGTGGAGCACGAGCAGTACTTC. It codes for CASTARVEHEQYF. The rearrangement links TRBV6-1 to TRBJ2-7; D unclear. The CDR3 consists of 13 residues. CDR1 is MNHNS, CDR2 SASEGT, per germline. Trimming took 7 bases from V and 5 from J, leaving 15 bases between them.

The chain carries TRBV20-1 and TRBJ2-5; 11 nucleotides match TRBD2. The germline gives CDR1 DFQATT, CDR2 SNEGSKA (reference sequence). V lost 3 bases and J lost 1; bases outside the gene matches: 4. The CDR3 is made up of 15 amino acids. Here the CDR3 reads CSARIAGGPQETQYF. In DNA form, the CDR3 reads TGCAGTGCTAGGATAGCGGGAGGGCCCCAAGAGACCCAGTACTTC.

This clonotype was counted many times. This sequence joins TRBV7-2 and TRBJ2-4; 7 bases map to TRBD2. Trimming cost V 5 bases and J 4 bases; bases outside gene matches: 14. From germline, CDR1 is SGHTA and CDR2 FQGNSA. This CDR3 has 17 amino acids. Here the CDR3 DNA reads TGTGCCAGCAGCCTCCTAAGGGGACTAACGAGTAAAAACATTCAGTACTTC. Translation: CASSLLRGLTSKNIQYF.

This clonotype was counted ten times or more. This CDR3 is CASSLGTGVFYEQYF. CDR3 nucleotide sequence: TGCGCCAGCAGCCTAGGGACGGGGGTGTTCTACGAGCAGTACTTC. The genes are TRBV5-1 and TRBJ2-7, with D possibly TRBD2 on 6 matching bases. Germline CDR1 is SGHRS and CDR2 is YFSETQ. The CDR3 is 15 residues long. Deletions cut 4 bases from V and 3 bases from J, with 17 bases between.

This clonotype came up many times. V usage is TRBV20-1 and J usage is TRBJ2-7; TRBD2 matches 13 bases. From germline, CDR1 is DFQATT and CDR2 SNEGSKA (reference sequence). V gave up 4 bases and J gave up 7 bases; unmatched junction bases: 1. This CDR3 has 12 residues. CDR3 amino acids: CSAKTSGGEQYF. DNA of the CDR3: TGCAGTGCTAAGACTAGCGGGGGGGAGCAGTACTTC.